The entry below gives a single TCR beta chain sequence along with its context. The antigen remains unidentified. Germline CDR1 is MNHNS and CDR2 is SASEGT. V was trimmed by 2 bases and J by 5 bases, leaving 7 bases between them. The CDR3 length is 13 residues. CD4+ and CD8+ T cells were sorted from PBMCs stained for CD3, CD4 and CD8. These data are taken from a study of CD8+ T cells in alopecia areata. Findings and caveats of the study: Between patients, shared TCR sequences were less clear than in mice. This was possibly due in part to HLA diversity in the patient population. Higher clonality than in normal scalp was seen in lesional scalp, especially alopecia totalis/universalis. Besides other cells, scalp samples also yield sequences of resident alphabeta T cells from normal skin.

Sequencing used cDNA as its template, made by extracting RNA and reverse transcribing it. Libraries were prepared by immunoSEQ multiplex PCR; TCRdb keeps only in-frame clonotypes and omits some of them. Of some 180,000 clones in the sample, approximately 53% were seen once. This receptor was taken from a human donor in good health. The sequenced sample was CD8+ T cells sorted from blood. The chain uses TRBV6-1 and TRBJ1-3; D is uncertain. DNA of the CDR3: TGTGCCAGCAGTGAAATCGATCGAAACACCATATATTTT. It encodes CASSEIDRNTIYF.